Reported below is one T cell receptor beta chain. These data come from a study of blood T cell repertoires in COVID-19. There are 15 residues in the CDR3. Germline loops: CDR1 SEHNR, CDR2 FQNEAQ (reference sequence). Deletions cut 1 base from V and 9 bases from J, with 13 bases between. Authors' data handling: Using reference gene primer amplification, nucleated cell counts were estimated. The assay was immunoSEQ multiplex PCR, and TCRdb's table has in-frame clones only and misses some. D and trimming come from the DNA, and the V and J calls and clone size come from that table. Of about 150,000 clones in the sample, around four fifths were seen once.

The clonotype comes from a woman in her fifties or sixties who had recovered from COVID-19. The V and J genes are TRBV7-9 and TRBJ1-6, with TRBD1 as a possible D gene (5 bases). Material: PBMCs or T cells enriched from blood (not recorded which). The chain's CDR3 is CASSLGPGGSSPLHF. CDR3 DNA: TGTGCCAGCAGCTTAGGCCCCGGGGGTAGTTCACCCCTCCACTTT.